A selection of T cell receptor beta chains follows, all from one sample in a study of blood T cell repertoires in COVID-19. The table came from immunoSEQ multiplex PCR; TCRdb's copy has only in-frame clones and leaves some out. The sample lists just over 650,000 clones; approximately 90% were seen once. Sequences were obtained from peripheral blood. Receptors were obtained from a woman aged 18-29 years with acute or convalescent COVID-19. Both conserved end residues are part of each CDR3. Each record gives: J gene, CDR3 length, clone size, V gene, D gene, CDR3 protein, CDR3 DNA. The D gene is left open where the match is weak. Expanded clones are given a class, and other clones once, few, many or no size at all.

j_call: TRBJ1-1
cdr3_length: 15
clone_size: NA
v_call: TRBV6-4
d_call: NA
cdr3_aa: CASSDSGGALTEAFF
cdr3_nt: TGTGCCAGCAGTGACTCTGGGGGGGCTCTGACTGAAGCTTTCTTT

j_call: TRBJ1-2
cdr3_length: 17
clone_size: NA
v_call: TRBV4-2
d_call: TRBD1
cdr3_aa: CASSQVSGDRWFGGYTF
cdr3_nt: TGTGCCAGCAGCCAAGTTTCGGGGGACAGGTGGTTCGGTGGCTACACCTTC

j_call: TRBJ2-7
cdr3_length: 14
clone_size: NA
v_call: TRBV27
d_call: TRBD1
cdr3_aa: CASSFGTAGYEQYF
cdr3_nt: TGTGCCAGCAGTTTCGGGACAGCTGGCTACGAGCAGTACTTC

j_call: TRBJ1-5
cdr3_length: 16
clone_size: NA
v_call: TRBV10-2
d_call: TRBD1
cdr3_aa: CASSAIDRGQGQPQHF
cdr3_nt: TGCGCCAGCAGTGCGATCGATAGGGGGCAGGGTCAGCCCCAGCATTTT

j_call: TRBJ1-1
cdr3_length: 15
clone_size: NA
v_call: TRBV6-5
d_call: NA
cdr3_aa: CASSSPRQLESEAFF
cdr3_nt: TGTGCCAGCAGTTCCCCACGACAGCTGGAGTCTGAAGCTTTCTTT

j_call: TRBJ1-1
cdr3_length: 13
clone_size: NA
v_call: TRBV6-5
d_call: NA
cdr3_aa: CASSYYRGTEAFF
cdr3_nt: TGTGCCAGCAGTTACTACCGGGGCACTGAAGCTTTCTTT

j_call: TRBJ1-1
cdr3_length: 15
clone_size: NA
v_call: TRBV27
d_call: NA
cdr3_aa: CASTDPTLTTLEAFF
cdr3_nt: TGTGCCAGCACCGACCCGACCCTTACTACCCTTGAAGCTTTCTTT

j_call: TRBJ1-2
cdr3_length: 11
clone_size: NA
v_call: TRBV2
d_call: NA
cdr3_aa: CASSEAAGYTF
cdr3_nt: TGTGCCAGCAGTGAGGCGGCTGGCTACACCTTC

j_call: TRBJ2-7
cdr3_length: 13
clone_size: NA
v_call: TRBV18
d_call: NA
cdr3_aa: CASSGGGWDEQYF
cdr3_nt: TGTGCCAGCTCAGGGGGGGGCTGGGACGAGCAGTACTTC

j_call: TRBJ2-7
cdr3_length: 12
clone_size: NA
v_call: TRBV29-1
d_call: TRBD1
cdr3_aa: CSVETGDYEQYF
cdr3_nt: TGCAGCGTTGAAACAGGGGACTACGAGCAGTACTTC

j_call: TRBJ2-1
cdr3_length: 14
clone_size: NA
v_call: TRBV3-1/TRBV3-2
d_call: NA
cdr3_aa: CASSPGREIYEQFF
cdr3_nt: TGTGCCAGCAGCCCAGGAAGAGAGATCTATGAGCAGTTCTTC

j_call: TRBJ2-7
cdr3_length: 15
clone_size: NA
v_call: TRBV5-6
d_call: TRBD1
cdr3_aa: CASSLVGTGSTKQYF
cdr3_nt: TGTGCCAGCAGCTTGGTAGGGACAGGGTCTACGAAGCAGTACTTC

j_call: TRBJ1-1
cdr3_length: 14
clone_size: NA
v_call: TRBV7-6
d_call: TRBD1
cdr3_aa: CASSPRQGGGEAFF
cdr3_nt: TGTGCCAGCAGCCCCCGACAGGGGGGGGGAGAAGCTTTCTTT

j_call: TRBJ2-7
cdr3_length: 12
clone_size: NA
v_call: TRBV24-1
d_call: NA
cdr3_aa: CATSATLGEQYF
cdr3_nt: TGTGCCACCAGTGCCACGCTCGGCGAGCAGTACTTC

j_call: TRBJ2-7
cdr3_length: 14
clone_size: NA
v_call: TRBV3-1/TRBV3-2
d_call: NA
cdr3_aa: CASSQGGGRVEQYF
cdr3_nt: TGTGCCAGCAGCCAAGGGGGGGGGCGCGTCGAGCAGTACTTC

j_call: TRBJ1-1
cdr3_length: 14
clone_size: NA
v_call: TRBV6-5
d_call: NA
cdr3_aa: CASRIDRGGTEAFF
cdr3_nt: TGTGCCAGCAGGATAGACAGAGGTGGCACTGAAGCTTTCTTT

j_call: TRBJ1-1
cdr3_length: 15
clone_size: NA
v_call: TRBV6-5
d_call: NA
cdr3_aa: CATAYAGALNTEAFF
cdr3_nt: TGTGCCACCGCGTACGCAGGGGCTTTGAACACTGAAGCTTTCTTT

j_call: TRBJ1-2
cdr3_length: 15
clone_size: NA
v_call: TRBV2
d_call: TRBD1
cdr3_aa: CASSGDRGRDYGYTF
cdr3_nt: TGTGCCAGCAGTGGGGACAGGGGGCGAGACTATGGCTACACCTTC

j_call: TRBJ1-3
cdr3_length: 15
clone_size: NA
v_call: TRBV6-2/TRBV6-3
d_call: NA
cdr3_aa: CASSYGRDSGNTIYF
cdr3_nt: TGTGCCAGCAGTTACGGCCGGGATTCTGGAAACACCATATATTTT

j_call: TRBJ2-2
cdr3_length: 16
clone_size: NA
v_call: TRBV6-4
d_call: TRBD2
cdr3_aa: CASSELAGESGGELFF
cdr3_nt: TGTGCCAGCAGTGAGCTAGCGGGGGAATCCGGCGGGGAGCTGTTTTTT

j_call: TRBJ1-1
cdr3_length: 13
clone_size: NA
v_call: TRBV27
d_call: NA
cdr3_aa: CASGPRDIAEAFF
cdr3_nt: TGTGCCAGCGGCCCACGGGACATCGCTGAAGCTTTCTTT

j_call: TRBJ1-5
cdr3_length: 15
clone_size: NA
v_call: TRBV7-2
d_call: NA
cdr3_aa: CASSPSAGEGQPQHF
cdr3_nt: TGTGCCAGCAGCCCAAGCGCAGGGGAGGGACAGCCCCAGCATTTT

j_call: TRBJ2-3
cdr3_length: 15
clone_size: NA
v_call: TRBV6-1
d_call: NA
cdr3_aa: CASSEALGSGDTQYF
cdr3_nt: TGTGCCAGCAGTGAAGCCCTCGGCTCGGGGGATACGCAGTATTTT

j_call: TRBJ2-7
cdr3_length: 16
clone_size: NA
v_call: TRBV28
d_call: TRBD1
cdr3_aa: CASSQGTGIRSYEQYF
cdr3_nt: TGTGCCAGCAGTCAAGGGACAGGGATCAGGTCCTACGAGCAGTACTTC

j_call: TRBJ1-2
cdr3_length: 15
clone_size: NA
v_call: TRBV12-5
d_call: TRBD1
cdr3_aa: CASGLGTGELPGYTF
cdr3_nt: TGTGCTAGTGGTTTGGGGACAGGGGAGTTACCAGGCTACACCTTC

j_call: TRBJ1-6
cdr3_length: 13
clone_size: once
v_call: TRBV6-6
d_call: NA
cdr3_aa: CASSPPYNSPLHF
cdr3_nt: TGTGCCAGCAGTCCCCCGTATAATTCACCCCTCCACTTT

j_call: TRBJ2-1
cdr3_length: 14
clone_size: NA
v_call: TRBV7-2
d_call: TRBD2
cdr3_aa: CASSLSGGAGEQFF
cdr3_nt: TGTGCCAGCAGCCTTAGCGGGGGGGCTGGTGAGCAGTTCTTC

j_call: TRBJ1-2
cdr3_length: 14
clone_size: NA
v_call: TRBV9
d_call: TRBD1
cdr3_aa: CASSAGGANYGYTF
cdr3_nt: TGTGCCAGCAGCGCAGGGGGAGCTAACTATGGCTACACCTTC

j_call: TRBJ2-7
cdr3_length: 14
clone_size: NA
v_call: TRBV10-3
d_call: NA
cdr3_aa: CAISDLFRRYEQYF
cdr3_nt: TGTGCCATCAGTGACTTATTTCGGAGATACGAGCAGTACTTC

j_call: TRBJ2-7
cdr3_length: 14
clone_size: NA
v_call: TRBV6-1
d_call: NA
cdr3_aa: CASSEASGSHEQYF
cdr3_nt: TGTGCCAGCAGTGAAGCGAGCGGCTCCCACGAGCAGTACTTC

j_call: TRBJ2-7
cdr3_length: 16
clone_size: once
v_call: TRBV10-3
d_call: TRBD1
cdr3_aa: CAIAENRDRGLYEQYF
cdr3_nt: TGTGCCATCGCTGAGAACCGGGACAGGGGGTTATACGAGCAGTACTTC

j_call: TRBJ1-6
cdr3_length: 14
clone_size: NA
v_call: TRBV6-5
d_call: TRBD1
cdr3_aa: CASSWDRGNSPLHF
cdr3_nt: TGTGCCAGCAGCTGGGACAGGGGTAATTCACCCCTCCACTTT

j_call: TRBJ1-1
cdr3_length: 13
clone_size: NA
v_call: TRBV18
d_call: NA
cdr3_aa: CASERAGNTEAFF
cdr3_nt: TGTGCCAGCGAACGGGCGGGAAACACTGAAGCTTTCTTT

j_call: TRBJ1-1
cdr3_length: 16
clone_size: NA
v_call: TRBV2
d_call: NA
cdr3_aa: CASSTRGRRGNTEAFF
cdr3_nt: TGTGCCAGCAGTACCCGGGGTCGGCGGGGGAACACTGAAGCTTTCTTT

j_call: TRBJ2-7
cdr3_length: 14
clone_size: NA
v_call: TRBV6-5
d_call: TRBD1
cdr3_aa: CASSYGQGAQEQYF
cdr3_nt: TGTGCCAGCAGTTACGGGCAGGGGGCGCAAGAGCAGTACTTC

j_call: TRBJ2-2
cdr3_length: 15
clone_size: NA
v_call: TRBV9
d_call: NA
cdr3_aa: CASSVGGQGTGELFF
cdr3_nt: TGTGCCAGCAGCGTAGGAGGTCAGGGCACCGGGGAGCTGTTTTTT

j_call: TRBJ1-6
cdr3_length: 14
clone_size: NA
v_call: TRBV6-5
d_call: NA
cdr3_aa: CALGTPPSNSPLHF
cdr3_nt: TGTGCCTTAGGGACTCCCCCCTCTAATTCACCCCTCCACTTT

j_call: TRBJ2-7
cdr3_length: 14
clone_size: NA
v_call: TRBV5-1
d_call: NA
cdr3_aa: CASASQGPSYEQYF
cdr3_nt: TGCGCCAGCGCCTCTCAGGGTCCATCCTACGAGCAGTACTTC

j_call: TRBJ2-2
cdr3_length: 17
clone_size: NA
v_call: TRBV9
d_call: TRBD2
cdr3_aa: CASSGLAGATNTGELFF
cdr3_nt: TGTGCCAGCAGCGGGCTAGCGGGGGCCACGAACACCGGGGAGCTGTTTTTT

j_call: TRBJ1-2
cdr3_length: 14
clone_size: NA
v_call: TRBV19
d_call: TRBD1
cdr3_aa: CASSPPGQIYGYTF
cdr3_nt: TGTGCCAGTAGTCCCCCGGGACAGATCTATGGCTACACCTTC

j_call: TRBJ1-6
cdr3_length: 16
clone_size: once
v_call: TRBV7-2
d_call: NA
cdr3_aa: CASSLESLGSGSPLHF
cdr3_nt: TGTGCCAGCAGCTTAGAGTCCCTGGGGTCGGGGTCACCCCTCCACTTT

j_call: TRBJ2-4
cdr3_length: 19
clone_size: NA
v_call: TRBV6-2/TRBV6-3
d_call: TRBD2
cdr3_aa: CASSYSPLAGAGAKNIQYF
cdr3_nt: TGTGCCAGCAGTTACTCGCCACTAGCGGGGGCCGGAGCCAAAAACATTCAGTACTTC

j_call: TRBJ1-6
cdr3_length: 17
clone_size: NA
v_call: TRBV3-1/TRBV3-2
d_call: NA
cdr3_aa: CASSQEVTGDRNSPLHF
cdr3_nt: TGTGCCAGCAGCCAAGAGGTGACAGGAGACCGTAATTCACCCCTCCACTTT

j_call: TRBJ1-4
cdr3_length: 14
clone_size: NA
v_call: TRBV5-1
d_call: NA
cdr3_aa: CASSLWGAGEKLFF
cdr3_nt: TGCGCCAGCAGCTTGTGGGGTGCGGGTGAAAAACTGTTTTTT

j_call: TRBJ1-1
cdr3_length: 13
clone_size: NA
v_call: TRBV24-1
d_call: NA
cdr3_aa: CATRGGRDTEAFF
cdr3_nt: TGTGCCACCAGGGGGGGAAGGGACACTGAAGCTTTCTTT

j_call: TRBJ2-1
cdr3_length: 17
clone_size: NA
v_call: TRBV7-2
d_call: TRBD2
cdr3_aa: CASSFMVTSGTYNEQFF
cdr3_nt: TGTGCCAGCAGCTTTATGGTGACTAGCGGAACCTACAATGAGCAGTTCTTC

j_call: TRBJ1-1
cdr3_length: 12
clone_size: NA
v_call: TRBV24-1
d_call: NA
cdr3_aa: CATSDSGVEAFF
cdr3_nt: TGTGCCACCAGTGATTCAGGGGTTGAAGCTTTCTTT

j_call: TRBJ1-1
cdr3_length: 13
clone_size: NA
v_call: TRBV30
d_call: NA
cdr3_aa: CAWMGGAGPEAFF
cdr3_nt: TGTGCCTGGATGGGGGGGGCCGGCCCTGAAGCTTTCTTT

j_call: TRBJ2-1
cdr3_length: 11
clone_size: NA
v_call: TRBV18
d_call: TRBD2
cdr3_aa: CASSAGVSQFF
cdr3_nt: TGTGCCAGCTCAGCGGGGGTTTCGCAGTTCTTC

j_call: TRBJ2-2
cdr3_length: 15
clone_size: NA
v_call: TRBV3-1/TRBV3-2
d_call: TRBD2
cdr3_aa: CASSKAGGPAGELFF
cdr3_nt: TGTGCCAGCAGCAAAGCGGGGGGGCCAGCCGGGGAGCTGTTTTTT

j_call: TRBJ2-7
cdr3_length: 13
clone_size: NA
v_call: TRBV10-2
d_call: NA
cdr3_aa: CASSGTSPSEQYF
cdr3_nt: TGCGCCAGCAGCGGGACTTCCCCGAGTGAGCAGTACTTC

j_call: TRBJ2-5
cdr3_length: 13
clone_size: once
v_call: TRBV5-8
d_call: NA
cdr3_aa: CASRIQGQETQYF
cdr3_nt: TGTGCCAGCAGGATACAGGGTCAAGAGACCCAGTACTTC

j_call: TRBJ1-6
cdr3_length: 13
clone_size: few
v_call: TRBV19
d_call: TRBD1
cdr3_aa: CASTRQGSSPLHF
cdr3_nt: TGTGCCAGTACTCGACAGGGGAGTTCACCCCTCCACTTT

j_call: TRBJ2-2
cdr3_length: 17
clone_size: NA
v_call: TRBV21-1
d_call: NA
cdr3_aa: CASRFQEGTANTGELFF
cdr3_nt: TGTGCCAGCCGTTTCCAGGAGGGGACAGCGAACACCGGGGAGCTGTTTTTT

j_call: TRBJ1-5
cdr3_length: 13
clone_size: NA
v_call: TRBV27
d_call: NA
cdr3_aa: CASSIATDQPQHF
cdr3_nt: TGTGCCAGCAGCATAGCCACGGATCAGCCCCAGCATTTT

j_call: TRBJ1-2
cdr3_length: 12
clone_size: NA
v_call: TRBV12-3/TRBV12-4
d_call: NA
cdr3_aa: CASSFEGSGYTF
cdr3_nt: TGTGCCAGCAGTTTCGAGGGCAGTGGCTACACCTTC

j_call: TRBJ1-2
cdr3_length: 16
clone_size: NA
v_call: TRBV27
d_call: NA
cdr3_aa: CASSESGRSGLYGYTF
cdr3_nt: TGTGCCAGCAGCGAATCAGGAAGGTCAGGTCTGTATGGCTACACCTTC